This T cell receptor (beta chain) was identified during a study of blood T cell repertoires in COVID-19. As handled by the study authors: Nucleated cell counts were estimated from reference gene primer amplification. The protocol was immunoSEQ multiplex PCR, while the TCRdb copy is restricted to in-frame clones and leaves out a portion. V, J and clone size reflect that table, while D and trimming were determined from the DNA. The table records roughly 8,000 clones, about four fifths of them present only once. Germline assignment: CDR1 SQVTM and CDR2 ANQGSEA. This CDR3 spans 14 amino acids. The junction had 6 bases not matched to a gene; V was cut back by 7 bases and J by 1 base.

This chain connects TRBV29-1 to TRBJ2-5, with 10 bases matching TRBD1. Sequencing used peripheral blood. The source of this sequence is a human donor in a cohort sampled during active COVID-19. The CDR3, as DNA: TGCAGCGCCTCGCGGGACAGGGGCCAAGAGACCCAGTACTTC. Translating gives CSASRDRGQETQYF. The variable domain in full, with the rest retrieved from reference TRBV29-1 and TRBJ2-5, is SAVISQKPSRDICQRGTSLTIQCQVDSQVTMMFWYRQQPGQSLTLIATANQGSEATYESGFVIDKFPISRPNLTFSTLTVSNMSPEDSSIYLCSASRDRGQETQYFGPGTRLLVL.